The 5 T cell receptor beta chains in this list originate from one sample, sequenced in a study of human T cells and chemical hapten exposure. As for time point: patch test 1, 2 weeks after DPC sensitization. Treatment noted: therapeutic diphenylcyclopropenone sensitization with weekly scalp DPC. Total RNA was isolated from unfractionated whole blood. Via MiXCR, TCRdb re-called the RACE reads, giving one row per CDR3 protein. The table includes about 52,000 distinct CDR3 sequences, 11% detected once. The source material was whole blood, sampled in connection with sensitization to the hapten diphenylcyclopropenone (DPC). The receptors originated from a woman aged 40 to 50 with alopecia areata. Some clones in this sample may be carry-over from other donors' samples.

The chain employs TRBV5-1 and TRBJ2-1; 8 nucleotides match TRBD2. Germline CDR1 SGHRS, CDR2 YFSETQ. The junction had 8 bases not matched to a gene; V was cut back by 1 base and J by 8 bases. The CDR3 is made up of 15 amino acids. CDR3 region: CASSLPSGPRDEQFF. The DNA of the CDR3 is TGCGCCAGCAGCTTGCCTAGCGGGCCTCGAGATGAGCAGTTCTTC.

The V gene is TRBV6-2 or TRBV6-3, the J gene TRBJ1-5, with 7 bases matching TRBD1. Trimming removed 9 bases from V and 6 bases from J; junction bases left unmatched: 11. The CDR3 has 14 residues. The V gene's germline CDR1 is MNHEY and CDR2 SVGEGT. The CDR3 region has the DNA TGTGCCAGTCCCCGCAGGGGGTCATTTCAGCCCCAGCATTTT. The encoded protein is CASPRRGSFQPQHF.

This clonotype was seen only a few times. The chain is built from TRBV20-1 and TRBJ2-7, with 10 bases lining up with TRBD2. Germline V gene sequence: CDR1 DFQATT, CDR2 SNEGSKA (reference sequence). Trimming removed 3 bases from V and 6 bases from J; junction bases left unmatched: 14. This CDR3 region has 16 residues. CDR3 amino acids: CSARGPESGRASEQYF. The CDR3 DNA reads as TGCAGTGCTAGGGGGCCGGAGAGCGGGAGGGCTTCCGAGCAGTACTTC.

This clonotype was detected a few times. The V gene is TRBV18, the J gene TRBJ2-7, with 9 bases lining up with TRBD1. Trimming at V came to 0 bases and at J to 7 bases, leaving 13 bases not matched to a gene. CDR3 length equals 17 residues. CDR1 and CDR2 from the germline V gene are KGHSH and LQKENI. In DNA form, the CDR3 reads TGTGCCAGCTCACCACCTAGGGCAGGGACAGGGAAAGGGGAGCAGTACTTC. It encodes CASSPPRAGTGKGEQYF. Filled out from reference TRBV18 and TRBJ2-7, the complete variable domain reads NAGVMQNPRHLVRRRGQEARLRCSPMKGHSHVYWYRQLPEEGLKFMVYLQKENIIDESGMPKERFSAEFPKEGPSILRIQQVVRGDSAAYFCASSPPRAGTGKGEQYFGPGTRLTVT.

The chain couples TRBV14 to TRBJ2-5, with D perhaps TRBD1 or TRBD2 (6 bases each). CDR1 is SGHDN and CDR2 is FVKESK in the germline V gene. This CDR3 has 15 amino acids. Trimming took off 4 bases at V and 5 bases at J, with 17 bases between the two ends. The CDR3 DNA follows: TGTGCCAGCAGCCCGAGGGGGGCTATTGGGGAGACCCAGTACTTC. Its translation: CASSPRGAIGETQYF.